This T cell receptor beta chain appears in the sequencing data of a study of technical replicates of blood from a handful of donors. The CDR3 sequence is 13 residues long. Trimming took 7 bases from V and 1 from J, leaving 12 bases between them. Germline CDR1 SQVTM, CDR2 ANQGSEA. Clones were sequenced by immunoSEQ multiplex PCR, and TCRdb holds only the in-frame ones, with some missing. The sample gives about 59,000 clones, 87% of which show up once; 4% to 6.5% is in the top ten. The source material was PBMCs. V gene TRBV29-1 combines with J gene TRBJ2-3; possible D gene TRBD2, 6 bases. The sequence was collected from a human donor in good health. Some clones in this sample may be carry-over from other donors' samples. Here the CDR3 reads CSAGEVGTDTQYF. The CDR3, as DNA: TGCAGCGCGGGGGAGGTGGGCACAGATACGCAGTATTTT.